This T cell receptor (beta chain) emerged from a study of blood T cell repertoires in COVID-19. This CDR3 has 13 residues. Per the germline V gene, CDR1 is SGHRS and CDR2 is YFSETQ. The V gene lost 3 bases and the J gene lost 3 bases, with 10 bases spanning the gap. Profiling relied on immunoSEQ multiplex PCR, and the TCRdb table lists in-frame clones only, not all of them. Seen here are some 280,000 clones, roughly 90% observed once, and the top ten hold 12%. This sequence originates from a woman aged 55-69 years with acute or convalescent COVID-19. Sequencing input: peripheral blood. This chain links TRBV5-1 with TRBJ2-7; maybe TRBD1 (5 bases). This CDR3 reads CASSSGQGYEQYF. CDR3 sequence (DNA): TGCGCCAGCAGCTCCGGGCAGGGCTACGAGCAGTACTTC.